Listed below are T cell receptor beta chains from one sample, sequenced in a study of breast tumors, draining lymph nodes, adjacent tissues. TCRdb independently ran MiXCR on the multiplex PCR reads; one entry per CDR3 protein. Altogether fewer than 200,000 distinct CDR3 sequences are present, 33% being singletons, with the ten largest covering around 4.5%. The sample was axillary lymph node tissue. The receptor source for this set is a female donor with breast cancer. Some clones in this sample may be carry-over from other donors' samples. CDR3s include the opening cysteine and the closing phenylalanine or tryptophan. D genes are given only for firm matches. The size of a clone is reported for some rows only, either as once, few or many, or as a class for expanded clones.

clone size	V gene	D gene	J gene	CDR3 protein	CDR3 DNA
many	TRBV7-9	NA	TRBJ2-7	CASSPTGNPYEQYF	TGTGCCAGCAGCCCAACAGGGAACCCCTACGAGCAGTACTTC
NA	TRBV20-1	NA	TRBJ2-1	CSARVRLPLADEQFF	TGCAGTGCTAGAGTACGCTTACCGCTGGCCGATGAGCAGTTCTTC
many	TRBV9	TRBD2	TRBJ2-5	CASSVEGGRAGETQYF	TGTGCCAGCAGCGTAGAGGGCGGGAGGGCCGGGGAGACCCAGTACTTC
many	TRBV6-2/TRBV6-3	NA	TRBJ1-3	CASREVGVLSGNTIYF	TGTGCCAGCAGAGAGGTCGGCGTACTCTCTGGAAACACCATATATTTT
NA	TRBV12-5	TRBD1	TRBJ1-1	CASGLTGFPEAFF	TGTGCTAGTGGCCTGACAGGGTTCCCTGAAGCTTTCTTT
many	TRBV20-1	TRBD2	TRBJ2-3	CSASLLPGLAGGNTDTQYF	TGCAGTGCTAGCTTACTCCCGGGACTAGCGGGAGGGAACACAGATACGCAGTATTTT
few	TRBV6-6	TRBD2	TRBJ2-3	CASSPGLGGGSTDTQYF	TGTGCCAGCAGTCCAGGGTTGGGGGGGGGGAGCACAGATACGCAGTATTTT
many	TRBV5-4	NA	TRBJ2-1	CASSLGSGEQFF	TGTGCCAGCAGCTTGGGGAGCGGTGAGCAGTTCTTC
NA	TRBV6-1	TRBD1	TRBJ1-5	CASSKDRDVVSQHF	TGTGCCAGCAGTAAGGACAGGGACGTTGTGTCCCAGCATTTT
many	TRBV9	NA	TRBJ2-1	CASSVVASHLYNEQFF	TGTGCCAGCAGCGTAGTCGCAAGCCATCTCTACAATGAGCAGTTCTTC
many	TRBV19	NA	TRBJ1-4	CASSIRPGLDEKLFF	TGTGCCAGTAGTATCCGCCCGGGACTCGATGAAAAACTGTTTTTT
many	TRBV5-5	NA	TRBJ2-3	CASSLSEDTQYF	TGTGCCAGCAGCTTGTCCGAAGATACGCAGTATTTT
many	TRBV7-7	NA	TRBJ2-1	CASSPDRYNEQFF	TGTGCTAGCAGCCCGGACCGTTACAATGAGCAGTTCTTC
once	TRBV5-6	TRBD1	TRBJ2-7	CASSSGQGFHEQYF	TGTGCCAGCAGCTCGGGACAGGGTTTCCACGAGCAGTACTTC
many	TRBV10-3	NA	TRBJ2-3	CAISGQTSGGTTDTQYF	TGTGCCATCAGTGGCCAGACTAGTGGGGGAACCACAGATACGCAGTATTTT
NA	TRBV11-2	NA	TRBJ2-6	CAGSRLGYSYSGANVLTF	TGTGCCGGCAGCCGACTGGGTTATAGCTACTCTGGGGCCAACGTCCTGACCTTC
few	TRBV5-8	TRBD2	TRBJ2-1	CASRPGLAGGSSYNEQFF	TGTGCCAGCAGACCGGGACTAGCGGGGGGGAGCTCCTACAATGAGCAGTTCTTC
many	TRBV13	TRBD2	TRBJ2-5	CASSVSGTSGQETQYF	TGTGCCAGCAGCGTATCCGGGACTAGCGGACAAGAGACCCAGTACTTC
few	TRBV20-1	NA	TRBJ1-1	CSARFGSGTEAFF	TGCAGTGCTAGGTTTGGCTCCGGGACTGAAGCTTTCTTT
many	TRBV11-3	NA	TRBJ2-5	CASSQYLEETQYF	TGTGCCAGCAGCCAGTACCTAGAGGAGACCCAGTACTTC
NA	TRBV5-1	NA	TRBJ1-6	CASSPWTRGNSPLHF	TGCGCCAGCAGCCCATGGACTAGGGGAAATTCACCCCTCCACTTT
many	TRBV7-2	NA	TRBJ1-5	CASSLVGGGQPQHF	TGTGCCAGCAGCTTAGTAGGGGGAGGGCAGCCCCAGCATTTT
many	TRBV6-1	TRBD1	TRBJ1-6	CASILTGGFNSPLHF	TGTGCCAGCATCCTGACAGGGGGCTTCAATTCACCCCTCCACTTT
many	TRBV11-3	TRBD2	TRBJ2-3	CASSLTSGTDTQYF	TGTGCCAGCAGCTTAACTAGCGGCACAGATACGCAGTATTTT